The source of this TCR beta chain is a study of blood T cell repertoires in COVID-19. As originally analysed: It was from reference gene primer amplification that nucleated cell counts were estimated. Data came from immunoSEQ multiplex PCR; TCRdb stores just in-frame clones and leaves some out. V and J calls and clone size are those listed in that table; D and trimming were worked out from the DNA. The sample consists of tens of thousands of clones, around 85% of them appearing once. The germline V gene encodes CDR1 SEHNR and CDR2 FQNEAQ (reference sequence). This CDR3 contains 15 residues. After removal of 3 bases from V and 0 bases from J, the junction contained 4 bases not matched to a gene.

The receptor's source is a human donor in a cohort sampled during active COVID-19. This rearrangement joins TRBV7-9 to TRBJ2-5; the match to TRBD2 covers 7 bases. Material: peripheral blood. CDR3 sequence (DNA): TGTGCCAGCAGCTTGGGGGGAGGGTACCAAGAGACCCAGTACTTC. Encoded protein: CASSLGGGYQETQYF.